This TCR beta chain was found in a study of blood T cell repertoires in COVID-19. Study overall: From the United States, Italy and Spain came samples of acute and convalescent COVID-19. T cells, B-cell-depleted T cells, or PBMCs provided the cDNA or gDNA that served as material.

Germline V lookup: CDR1 SGHTA, CDR2 FQGNSA. Unmatched junction bases numbered 12, after V lost 7 bases and J lost 4 bases. The CDR3 length is 15 residues. In the original analysis: Amplified reference gene primers provided the basis for estimating nucleated cell counts. The data were produced by immunoSEQ multiplex PCR, yet TCRdb's version contains in-frame clones alone and is incomplete. Clone size and the V and J calls come from that table; the DNA yielded D and trimming. Counted here are under 85,000 clones, approximately 88% occurring once; the ten biggest clones make up 6% to 8.5%. V usage is TRBV7-2 and J usage is TRBJ1-2; TRBD1 matches 7 bases. The sequenced sample was peripheral blood. The TCR comes from a man aged 65-85 years with acute or convalescent COVID-19. DNA of the CDR3: TGTGCCAGCACTCCAGGGGCAGGGGGTATCTATGGCTACACCTTC. The encoded protein is CASTPGAGGIYGYTF.